The 17 T cell receptor beta chains below come from one sample, sequenced in a study of T cell repertoires in cytomegalovirus infection. A single record per CDR3 protein comes from TCRdb applying MiXCR to the reads. The data hold under 850,000 distinct CDR3 sequences, with around 32% observed a single time. Their target antigens are unknown. The specimen comprised cultured PBMCs, sampled from culture after CMV antigen stimulation. The receptors were sampled from a human donor in good health (CMV status not recorded). Some clones in this sample may be carry-over from other donors' samples.

A few counts support this clonotype. Relative to the germline gene, one junction end is altered; a read error may explain this. The gene calls are TRBV7-2 and TRBJ2-3; perhaps TRBD2 as D (6 bases). CDR3 length equals 14 residues. Germline V gives CDR1 SGHTA, CDR2 FQGNSA. The CDR3 region is CASRLAAPGDTQYF. As DNA, the CDR3 is TGTGCCAGCAGGTTAGCGGCCCCGGGGGATACGCAGTATTTT.

The chain couples TRBV19 to TRBJ1-2; D call uncertain. Germline CDR1 LNHDA, CDR2 SQIVND (reference sequence). The V gene lost 6 bases and the J gene lost 2 bases, with 10 bases spanning the gap. The CDR3 extends over 13 amino acids. The CDR3 loop is CASREDGNYGYTF. CDR3 in DNA: TGTGCCAGTAGAGAGGACGGAAACTATGGCTACACCTTC.

The chain combines TRBV11-2 with TRBJ2-4, with 11 bases that match TRBD2. Germline V gene data show CDR1 as SGHAT and CDR2 as FQNNGV. CDR3 size: 18 residues. V shed 5 bases and J 1 base; nucleotides not matched to a gene: 10. CDR3 loop: CASSTLAGGSIAKNIQYF. The CDR3 nucleotides read TGTGCCAGCAGCACCCTAGCGGGAGGCTCCATTGCCAAAAACATTCAGTACTTC.

The chain carries TRBV6-2 or TRBV6-3 and TRBJ2-5; 11 positions match TRBD2. There are 15 residues in the CDR3. The trim removed 5 bases at V and 7 bases at J, leaving 9 bases unmatched. Germline CDR1 reads MNHEY; CDR2 reads SVGEGT. The CDR3 loop reads CASSPPTSGIATQYF. DNA of the CDR3: TGTGCCAGCAGTCCGCCGACTAGCGGGATCGCGACCCAGTACTTC.

The chain employs TRBV12-3 or TRBV12-4 and TRBJ1-3; no clear D gene. This CDR3 is 15 amino acids long. Trimming removed 6 bases from V and 0 bases from J, with 12 bases in between. The CDR3 sequence is CASRLRASSGNTIYF. The CDR3 region has the DNA TGTGCCAGCAGGCTTCGGGCGAGCTCTGGAAACACCATATATTTT.

In this sample, this clonotype turned up many times. The chain recombines TRBV12-3 or TRBV12-4 with TRBJ1-5; tentative D call: TRBD1 (5 bases). CDR3 length equals 14 residues. The germline V and J ends were trimmed by 5 bases and 6 bases, with 14 bases remaining between them. The CDR3 DNA follows: TGTGCCAGCAGTCCGGGACCGCCTGGTCAGCCCCAGCATTTT. This sequence encodes CASSPGPPGQPQHF.

The rearrangement uses TRBV7-2 and TRBJ1-6; D gene unclear. CDR1 and CDR2 (germline): SGHTA, FQGNSA. V dropped 1 base and J dropped 0 bases, with 13 bases sitting between them. CDR3 size: 18 residues. The CDR3 region has the DNA TGTGCCAGCAGCTTAGTGAGGCAATGGAGCTCCTATAATTCACCCCTCCACTTT. Encoded protein: CASSLVRQWSSYNSPLHF.

The V gene is TRBV2, the J gene TRBJ1-4, with 7 bases identical to TRBD1. Germline V lookup: CDR1 SNHLY, CDR2 FYNNEI. V shed 6 bases, J shed 0 bases, and the junction held 10 bases outside the gene matches. This CDR3 is 17 amino acids long. CDR3 in DNA: TGTGCCAGCAGCGAGGGACAGATTTATTCAACTAATGAAAAACTGTTTTTT. Translating gives CASSEGQIYSTNEKLFF.

This clonotype was seen a few times. One junction end disagrees with the germline gene, perhaps due to a read error. The gene calls are TRBV7-2 and TRBJ2-3; D remains unclear. CDR1 and CDR2 (germline): SGHTA, FQGNSA. The CDR3 totals 13 residues. CDR3 sequence: CASTLSPLDTQYF. The CDR3 DNA sequence: TGTGCCAGCACCCTCAGTCCTTTAGATACGCAGTACTTT.

There are a few counts of this clonotype. The chain has TRBV19 and TRBJ2-7, with D unclear. CDR1 LNHDA and CDR2 SQIVND come from the germline V gene (reference sequence). The V gene lost 4 bases and the J gene lost 6 bases, with 7 bases spanning the gap. CDR3 length: 11 residues. The CDR3 bases are TGTGCCAGTAGTAGCGCGACCGAGCAGTACTTC. Protein: CASSSATEQYF.

This clonotype was seen a handful of times. V usage is TRBV7-2 and J usage is TRBJ2-2, with 8 bases matching TRBD2. The CDR3 loop spans 17 amino acids. The V segment lost 0 bases and the J segment 4 bases; nucleotides outside the gene matches: 7. Germline assignment: CDR1 SGHTA and CDR2 FQGNSA. The CDR3 loop is CASSLAGLLAGTGELFF. The CDR3, as DNA: TGTGCCAGCAGCTTAGCGGGACTTCTAGCGGGCACCGGGGAGCTGTTTTTT.

V is TRBV6-4 and J is TRBJ2-6, with 7 positions matching TRBD1. In germline, CDR1 is MRHNA, CDR2 SNTAGT. Losses at the gene ends were 5 bases for V and 2 bases for J; bases not matched to a gene: 0. The CDR3 totals 14 residues. The chain's CDR3 is CASSTGAGANVLTF. The CDR3 coding sequence is TGTGCCAGCAGTACAGGGGCTGGGGCCAACGTCCTGACTTTC.

This rearrangement joins TRBV5-4 to TRBJ2-3; 12 nucleotides match TRBD2. The germline gives CDR1 SGHNT, CDR2 YYREEE (reference sequence). CDR3 length: 18 amino acids. V shed 1 base and J 1 base; nucleotides not matched to a gene: 7. The CDR3 coding sequence is TGTGCCAGCAGCTTGAAACTAGCGGGAGGCCCTGGCACAGATACGCAGTATTTT. Translating it yields CASSLKLAGGPGTDTQYF.

This clonotype was seen at least ten times. The J gene is TRBJ2-7, the V gene TRBV6-1; 9 nucleotides align to TRBD1. This CDR3 comprises 14 residues. J was trimmed by 2 bases and V by 7 bases; bases with no gene match: 6. CDR1 is MNHNS and CDR2 is SASEGT in the germline V gene. CDR3 protein: CASTLDRGAYEQYF. The CDR3, as DNA: TGTGCCAGCACTCTCGACAGGGGGGCCTACGAGCAGTACTTC.

This clonotype has only one observation. The chain carries TRBV18 and TRBJ1-1, with D possibly matching TRBD1 (6 bases). The CDR3 length is 15 residues. V lost 5 bases and J 1 base, leaving 14 bases between the germline ends. Germline CDR1 is KGHSH and CDR2 is LQKENI. CDR3: CASSIQGGENTEAFF. Here the CDR3 DNA reads TGTGCCAGCTCAATTCAAGGGGGGGAGAACACTGAAGCTTTCTTT.

The chain is built from TRBV6-5 and TRBJ1-1, with no clear D. The CDR3 runs to 14 residues. Germline V gives CDR1 MNHEY, CDR2 SVGAGI. V lost 6 bases and J lost 4, with 15 bases in between. CDR3 nucleotide sequence: TGTGCCAGCAGATCGGAGGTGGGAAGCACTGAAGCTTTCTTT. Its protein is CASRSEVGSTEAFF.

There are many counts of this clonotype. V is TRBV7-2 and J is TRBJ2-1; 10 nucleotides line up with TRBD1. Germline CDR1 and CDR2: SGHTA and FQGNSA. Losses at the gene ends were 6 bases for V and 8 bases for J; bases not matched to a gene: 10. The CDR3 length is 15 residues. The CDR3 region is CASSRPWTGGDEQFF. The CDR3 DNA follows: TGTGCCAGCAGTCGCCCATGGACAGGGGGGGATGAGCAGTTCTTC.